Listed below are T cell receptor beta chains from one sample, sequenced in a study of T cell responses to AZD1222 COVID-19 vaccine. Clones were sequenced by immunoSEQ multiplex PCR, and TCRdb holds only the in-frame ones, with some missing. The sample has fewer than 110,000 clones, 92% seen once. The sequencing here drew on peripheral blood, taken 28 days after the second AZD1222 dose. These receptors were taken from an adult who received the AZD1222 COVID-19 vaccine. The CDR3 runs from the conserved cysteine through the conserved F or W. The D gene is left open where the match is weak. Not every row has a clone size; where given, it reads once, few, many or a size class.

V gene	clone size	J gene	D gene	CDR3 DNA	CDR3 protein
TRBV5-4	NA	TRBJ1-4	NA	TGTGCCAGCAGCGCCGGATTTGATGAAAAACTGTTTTTT	CASSAGFDEKLFF
TRBV19	NA	TRBJ1-6	NA	TGTGCCAGTAATAGGGAAAGTCTTCGTTCACCCCTCCACTTT	CASNRESLRSPLHF
TRBV5-1	NA	TRBJ1-6	TRBD1	TGCGCCAGCAGCTGGGGACAGGGGAATTCACCCCTCCACTTT	CASSWGQGNSPLHF
TRBV7-2	NA	TRBJ1-6	NA	TGTGCCAGCAGCAAAGGAGACAGCCACAATTCACCCCTCCACTTT	CASSKGDSHNSPLHF
TRBV19	NA	TRBJ2-3	TRBD2	TGTGCCAGTAGTATCCGGCGGGGGGGCCAAGATACGCAGTATTTT	CASSIRRGGQDTQYF
TRBV10-3	NA	TRBJ2-7	TRBD2	TGTGCCATCAGTGAGAGCGGGAGGGCCGGCTACGAGCAGTACTTC	CAISESGRAGYEQYF
TRBV9	once	TRBJ2-7	NA	TGTGCCAGCAGCGTAGAGGTCGGGGGATCCTACGAGCAGTACTTC	CASSVEVGGSYEQYF
TRBV7-8	NA	TRBJ1-5	NA	TGTGCCAGCAGCTTAGAATCGCCAGGTAGCAATCAGCCCCAGCATTTT	CASSLESPGSNQPQHF
TRBV6-6	NA	TRBJ2-2	NA	TGTGCCAGCAGACCGACAGAAAAGACCGGGGAGCTGTTTTTT	CASRPTEKTGELFF
TRBV15	NA	TRBJ1-1	NA	TGTGCCACCAGCTTCTACTCTCCTTCGGGGAGTGAAGCTTTCTTT	CATSFYSPSGSEAFF
TRBV6-1	NA	TRBJ2-7	TRBD1	TGTGCCAGCAGTGAAAGGGGACAGGCCACCTACGAGCAGTACTTC	CASSERGQATYEQYF
TRBV2	NA	TRBJ1-2	NA	TGTGCCAGTTCCTCGACGGAGGAGTACTATGGCTACACCTTC	CASSSTEEYYGYTF
TRBV6-1	NA	TRBJ2-2	NA	TGTGCCAGCAGTGAAGCGTGGGGCGCAGGCGGGGAGCTGTTTTTT	CASSEAWGAGGELFF
TRBV5-1	NA	TRBJ1-2	NA	TGCGCCAGCAGCGACCAGGGAGATAAAAGCTATGGCTACACCTTC	CASSDQGDKSYGYTF
TRBV7-9	few	TRBJ1-2	NA	TGTGCCAGCAGATCCATCCTGTCAGGCAGGGAAGAATATGGCTACACCTTC	CASRSILSGREEYGYTF
TRBV10-3	NA	TRBJ1-5	NA	TGTGCCATCAGTGAGTTAGGCCAAAATCAGCCCCAGCATTTT	CAISELGQNQPQHF
TRBV7-9	NA	TRBJ2-5	TRBD2	TGTGCCAGCAACATCCTCGGACTAGCGGGGGAGACCCAGTACTTC	CASNILGLAGETQYF
TRBV28	NA	TRBJ1-2	NA	TGTGCCAGCAGAACACCCGCTACATATGGCTACACCTTC	CASRTPATYGYTF
TRBV3-1/TRBV3-2	NA	TRBJ1-3	NA	TGTGCCAGCAGCCAAGTAGGCGGCGCCTCTGGAAACACCATATATTTT	CASSQVGGASGNTIYF
TRBV10-3	few	TRBJ1-1	NA	TGTGCCATCAGTGACCAGGGGATTGGGACTGAAGCTTTCTTT	CAISDQGIGTEAFF
TRBV18	once	TRBJ2-5	NA	TGTGCCAGCTCACCGGGGACTTTGCGGGGTAGAGAGACCCAGTACTTC	CASSPGTLRGRETQYF
TRBV7-8	NA	TRBJ2-1	NA	TGTGCCAGCAGCCTCGGACCCTTTGAGCAGTTCTTC	CASSLGPFEQFF
TRBV19	NA	TRBJ2-1	TRBD2	TGTGCCAGTGGCCTAGCGGGGGGCAGGAATGAGCAGTTCTTC	CASGLAGGRNEQFF
TRBV7-6	NA	TRBJ1-6	TRBD1	TGTGCCAGCAGCCCAACCAGACAGGGGCTTTCACCCCTCCACTTT	CASSPTRQGLSPLHF
TRBV14	NA	TRBJ1-3	NA	TGTGCCAGTACACCGGGAAGGAGAGGAAACACCATATATTTT	CASTPGRRGNTIYF
TRBV11-1	NA	TRBJ1-1	NA	TGTGCCAGCAGCTTCGGCAGGGGGAACACTGAAGCTTTCTTT	CASSFGRGNTEAFF
TRBV18	NA	TRBJ2-3	TRBD2	TGTGCCAGCTGGAGGGGACTAGCGGGAGATACGCAGTATTTT	CASWRGLAGDTQYF
TRBV5-1	NA	TRBJ1-1	NA	TGCGCCAGCACCTTTAATGCAGGGAACACTGAAGCTTTCTTT	CASTFNAGNTEAFF
TRBV27	NA	TRBJ1-1	NA	TGTGCCAGCAGTTCTGTGAACACTGAAGCTTTCTTT	CASSSVNTEAFF
TRBV19	NA	TRBJ2-7	NA	TGTGCCAGTAGTATCGGGACATCCACCTACGAGCAGTACTTC	CASSIGTSTYEQYF
TRBV6-1	NA	TRBJ2-2	TRBD2	TGTGCCAGCAGTGATCAACGGGGGGGGCCCGGGGAGCTGTTTTTT	CASSDQRGGPGELFF
TRBV29-1	NA	TRBJ1-1	NA	TGCAGCGTTGTTCCCAAGAACACTGAAGCTTTCTTT	CSVVPKNTEAFF
TRBV5-1	NA	TRBJ1-6	TRBD1	TGCGCCAGCAGCCCATCCCAGGGGACAGGCTCACCCCTCCACTTT	CASSPSQGTGSPLHF
TRBV10-1	NA	TRBJ2-3	TRBD2	TGCGCCAGCAGTGGACTAGCCGGGAAGTATTTT	CASSGLAGKYF
TRBV6-2/TRBV6-3	few	TRBJ1-1	NA	TGTGCCAGCAGTTCGGTTATGGATCGTGAAGCTTTCTTT	CASSSVMDREAFF
TRBV4-3	NA	TRBJ2-2	NA	TGCGCCAGCAGCCAAGGGGCAGAGCTTGGCGGGGAGCTGTTTTTT	CASSQGAELGGELFF
TRBV6-5	NA	TRBJ2-7	NA	TGTGCCAGCTCGGGACAAATCTCCTACGAGCAGTACTTC	CASSGQISYEQYF